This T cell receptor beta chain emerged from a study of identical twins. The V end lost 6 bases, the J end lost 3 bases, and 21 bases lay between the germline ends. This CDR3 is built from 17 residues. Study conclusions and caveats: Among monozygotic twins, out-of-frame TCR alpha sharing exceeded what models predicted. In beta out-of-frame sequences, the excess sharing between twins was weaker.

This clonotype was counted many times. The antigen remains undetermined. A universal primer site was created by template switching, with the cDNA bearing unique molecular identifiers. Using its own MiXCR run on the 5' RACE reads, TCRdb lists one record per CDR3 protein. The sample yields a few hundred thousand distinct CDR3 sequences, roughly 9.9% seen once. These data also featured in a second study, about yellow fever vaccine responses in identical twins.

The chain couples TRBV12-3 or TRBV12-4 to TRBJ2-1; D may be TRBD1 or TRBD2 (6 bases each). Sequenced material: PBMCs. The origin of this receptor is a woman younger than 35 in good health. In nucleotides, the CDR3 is TGTGCCAGCAGCCTCCTGTCCAGGGGAGGCGACTACAATGAGCAGTTCTTC. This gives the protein CASSLLSRGGDYNEQFF.